This T cell receptor beta chain derives from a study of blood T cell repertoires in COVID-19. Assay used: immunoSEQ multiplex PCR; TCRdb lists only in-frame clones, some missing. The table includes about 220,000 clones, around 84% detected once. Germline V CDR1 and CDR2: SGHTA, FQGNSA. The CDR3 spans 15 residues. V was trimmed by 3 bases and J by 4 bases, leaving 15 bases between them. This TCR came from a man younger than 40 with active or convalescent COVID-19. This rearrangement joins TRBV7-2 to TRBJ1-1; perhaps TRBD1 as D (6 bases). What was sequenced was peripheral blood. This CDR3 is CASSFSRGGTTEAFF. The CDR3 DNA follows: TGTGCCAGCAGCTTCTCGAGGGGGGGAACCACTGAAGCTTTCTTT.